Shown below are 6 T cell receptor beta chains from a single sample sequenced in a study of T cells after yellow fever vaccination. One entry per CDR3 protein, called by TCRdb with MiXCR from the 5' RACE reads. The sample carries over 100,000 distinct CDR3 sequences, 8% to 9.5% recorded once. The sequences come from CD8+ T cells sorted from PBMCs, collected 45 days after the yellow fever booster vaccination. All receptors come from a man aged 25-45 years who received the YFV17D yellow fever vaccine.

The sample holds many counts of this clonotype. One junction end disagrees with the germline gene, perhaps due to a read error. The V and J genes are TRBV6-2 or TRBV6-3 and TRBJ2-1, with D possibly called TRBD1 or TRBD2 (5 bases each). Per germline, CDR1 MNHEY and CDR2 SVGEGT. The CDR3 spans 12 residues. The CDR3 nucleotides read TGTGCCAGTAGTTGGGGGTACAATGAGCAGTTCTTC. It is translated as CASSWGYNEQFF.

This rearrangement joins TRBV7-8 to TRBJ2-1, with a weak D call TRBD2 (6 bases). Germline assignment: CDR1 SGHVS and CDR2 FQNEAQ. This CDR3 region has 18 residues. V dropped 4 bases and J dropped 0 bases, with 19 bases sitting between them. CDR3 residues: CASSSQIYGSSSYNEQFF. The CDR3 DNA reads as TGTGCCAGCAGCTCACAGATATACGGGAGCAGCTCCTACAATGAGCAGTTCTTC.

This clonotype was picked up many times. This chain joins TRBV29-1 and TRBJ2-3, with no clear D. The germline V and J ends were trimmed by 4 bases and 1 base, with 3 bases remaining between them. CDR1 and CDR2 (germline): SQVTM, ANQGSEA. The CDR3 loop spans 11 amino acids. The DNA of the CDR3 is TGCAGCGTTGGTGGCACAGATACGCAGTATTTT. Translated: CSVGGTDTQYF.

This clonotype appeared a few times. This chain uses TRBV6-1 with TRBJ2-2, with D possibly being TRBD2 (5 bases). This CDR3 has 16 residues. Germline CDR1 is MNHNS and CDR2 is SASEGT. The ends were cut back, 2 bases at V and 3 bases at J, with 13 bases in the middle. The CDR3 coding sequence is TGTGCCAGCAGTGAAAATGATCTCGGGGACACCGGGGAGCTGTTTTTT. Its protein product is CASSENDLGDTGELFF.

The V call is TRBV13, the J call TRBJ2-7, with unresolved D. CDR1 is PRHDT, CDR2 FYEKMQ, per germline (reference sequence). V was trimmed by 3 bases and J by 3 bases, leaving 6 bases between them. This CDR3 is 12 amino acids long. CDR3 DNA sequence: TGTGCCAGCAGCTTTAGAGGCTACGAGCAGTACTTC. Its protein is CASSFRGYEQYF.

This clonotype was seen more than once but under ten times. The chain couples TRBV6-2 or TRBV6-3 to TRBJ2-5; 9 positions agree with TRBD1. Losses at the gene ends were 6 bases for V and 5 bases for J; bases not matched to a gene: 13. This CDR3 comprises 16 residues. CDR1 is MNHEY and CDR2 is SVGEGT in the germline V gene. The DNA for the CDR3 is TGTGCCAGCAGCCACGGGACAGGGACCTTTTCTGAGACCCAGTACTTC. Its translation: CASSHGTGTFSETQYF.